Following are 22 T cell receptor beta chains from one sample sequenced in a study of tumor-infiltrating lymphocytes in primary liver carcinoma. A constant-region primer primed TCR beta cDNA synthesis from about 530 ng of total RNA. Modified slightly, ARM-PCR produced TCR beta libraries over three nested multiplex PCR rounds. Amplification in the first two PCR rounds was performed using TRBV1-TRBV30 forward primers and a C-beta reverse primer for roughly 9 cycles each. Via MiXCR, TCRdb re-called the multiplex PCR reads, giving one row per CDR3 protein. The data hold about 96,000 distinct CDR3 sequences, with 55% to 75% observed a single time. Unsorted bulk tissue, about 19-32 mg of it, served as the source for co-extraction of RNA and DNA. The sequencing sample was made of tumor-adjacent normal liver tissue. These receptors were obtained from a man aged 40-49 years with primary liver carcinoma and hepatitis B virus infection.

Comment on this clonotype: Relative to the germline gene, one junction end is altered; a read error may explain this. The chain combines TRBV11-2 with TRBJ2-7, with TRBD2 as a possible D gene (6 bases). Germline CDR1 and CDR2: SGHAT and FQNNGV. CDR3 length: 16 amino acids. The CDR3 DNA follows: TGTGCCGGCAGCTCTTTCCCCGGACTAAGGTCTCACGAGCAGTACTTC. This translates into CAGSSFPGLRSHEQYF.

On this clonotype: One end of the junction fails to match germline, which may point to a read error. The CDR3 DNA sequence: TGCGCCAGCAGTGTGTCCTACCCAGATACGCAGTATTTT. This encodes CASSVSYPDTQYF. This chain uses TRBV6-1 with TRBJ2-3; D is uncertain. CDR3 length: 13 residues. Per the germline V gene, CDR1 is MNHNS and CDR2 is SASEGT.

This clonotype was observed a few times. A much more abundant neighbour one base away suggests this may be a read error. V is TRBV6-5 and J is TRBJ2-5; D call uncertain. The length of the CDR3 is 11 residues. Deletions cut 6 bases from V and 5 bases from J, with 7 bases between. CDR1 and CDR2 from the germline V gene are MNHEY and SVGAGI. CDR3 amino acids: CASRGFETQYF. DNA for the CDR3: TGTGCCAGCAGGGGGTTCGAGACCCAGTACTTC.

CDR3 amino acids: CASIQEPGGTDTQYF. The CDR3 coding sequence is TGCGCCAGTATCCAAGAGCCTGGCGGCACAGATACGCAGTATTTT. V gene TRBV4-1 combines with J gene TRBJ2-3; D unresolved. V was clipped by 9 bases and J by 1 base, with 17 bases between them. The CDR3 runs to 15 residues. Germline V gives CDR1 MGHRA, CDR2 YSYEKL.

The sample holds many counts of this clonotype. CDR3 sequence: CAWSVQRNTGELFF. DNA of the CDR3: TGTGCCTGGAGTGTTCAGAGGAACACCGGGGAGCTGTTTTTT. The chain links TRBV30 to TRBJ2-2; no definite D call. The CDR3 has 14 amino acids. The V end lost 0 bases, the J end lost 1 base, and 6 bases lay between the germline ends. The germline CDR1 and CDR2 sequences are GTSNPN and SVGIG (reference sequence).

This clonotype appeared a few times. V usage is TRBV2 and J usage is TRBJ2-4; the D gene is possibly TRBD1 (6 bases). CDR3 length: 14 residues. In germline, CDR1 is SNHLY, CDR2 FYNNEI. V was shortened by 7 bases and J by 5 bases, with 15 bases between the two germline ends. The CDR3 sequence is CASIPENRENIQYF. In DNA, the CDR3 is TGTGCCAGCATCCCAGAGAACAGGGAAAACATTCAGTACTTC. Supplemented by reference TRBV2 and TRBJ2-4, the full variable domain reads EPEVTQTPSHQVTQMGQEVILRCVPISNHLYFYWYRQILGQKVEFLVSFYNNEISEKSEIFDDQFSVERPDGSNFTLKIRSTKLEDSAMYFCASIPENRENIQYFGAGTRLSVL.

The chain links TRBV14 to TRBJ2-7, with D tentatively TRBD2 (5 bases). The V gene's germline CDR1 is SGHDN and CDR2 FVKESK. The CDR3 consists of 18 residues. V lost 0 bases and J lost 3, with 21 bases in between. The CDR3 nucleotides are TGTGCCAGCAGCCAAGATTTCATAGGCGACTATGGCTTCTACGAGCAGTACTTC. This sequence encodes CASSQDFIGDYGFYEQYF.

On this clonotype: Here the CDR3 omits its conserved ending phenylalanine or tryptophan, so a read error is the likely source. V and J are TRBV4-1 and TRBJ1-3, with no clear D. This CDR3 contains 15 residues. CDR1 is MGHRA, CDR2 YSYEKL, per germline. CDR3 sequence reads: CASSSLPVLTNTIYL. The CDR3 nucleotides are TGCGCTAGCAGCTCGCTTCCGGTACTTACAAACACCATATATTTG.

Concerning this clonotype itself: The junction departs from germline at one end; a sequencing error may be responsible. The rearrangement joins TRBV29-1 to TRBJ2-7; D unclear. The CDR3 contains 12 residues. CDR1 is SQVTM, CDR2 ANQGSEA, per germline. CDR3 sequence reads: CNVDTRLYEQYF. CDR3 in DNA: TGCAACGTTGACACAAGGCTCTACGAGCAGTACTTC.

With respect to this clonotype: It may be a read error: a sequence one base away is much more abundant. The chain joins TRBV10-1 to TRBJ1-1, with D possibly being TRBD1 (5 bases). The CDR3 is made up of 13 amino acids. Germline CDR1 is WNHNN and CDR2 is SYGVQD (reference sequence). CDR3 sequence (DNA): TGCGCCAGCAGTGAGTCAGGGGTCGCTGAAGCTCTCTTT. It codes for CASSESGVAEALF.

With respect to this clonotype: Germline and junction disagree at one end, which may indicate a read error. The chain has TRBV29-1 and TRBJ2-5; D gene uncertain. Per the germline V gene, CDR1 is SQVTM and CDR2 is ANQGSEA. The CDR3 sequence is 12 residues long. The CDR3 protein is CSLDRNQETQYF. In DNA, the CDR3 is TGCAGCCTTGATAGAAACCAAGAGACCCAGTACTTC.

About this clonotype itself: A clone one base away is much larger, so this may be a read error. This sequence joins TRBV5-1 and TRBJ2-5; no clear D. Germline V lookup: CDR1 SGHRS, CDR2 YFSETQ. This CDR3 spans 12 amino acids. CDR3 DNA sequence: TGCGCCAGCAGCTTGAGACCGGGCCCCTGGGACTTC. The encoded protein is CASSLRPGPWDF.

About this clonotype itself: Sequence at one end of the junction differs from germline and may be a read error. This rearrangement joins TRBV11-2 to TRBJ2-5; D is perhaps TRBD1 (5 bases). Per the germline V gene, CDR1 is SGHAT and CDR2 is FQNNGV. This CDR3 spans 15 amino acids. This CDR3 is CASSGQGTARETEYF. CDR3 in DNA: TGTGCCAGCAGCGGACAAGGCACAGCCAGAGAGACCGAGTACTTC.

This clonotype was detected ten times or more. The chain couples TRBV12-5 to TRBJ2-1, with a tentative D call TRBD2 (6 bases). This CDR3 is 13 amino acids long. The germline CDR1 and CDR2 sequences are LGHNT and FRNRAP. Deletions cut 3 bases from V and 9 bases from J, with 12 bases between. CDR3 in amino acids: CASGFSVGGEQFF. CDR3 coding DNA: TGTGCTAGTGGTTTTTCTGTGGGAGGTGAGCAGTTCTTC. The whole variable domain, filled in from reference TRBV12-5 and TRBJ2-1, reads DARVTQTPRHKVTEMGQEVTMRCQPILGHNTVFWYRQTMMQGLELLAYFRNRAPLDDSGMPKDRFSAEMPDATLATLKIQPSEPRDSAVYFCASGFSVGGEQFFGPGTRLTVL.

For this clonotype: This may stem from a read error, because a much larger clone lies one nucleotide away. J is TRBJ1-1 and V is TRBV12-3 or TRBV12-4, with 8 bases aligning to TRBD1. The CDR3 loop spans 15 amino acids. Here the CDR3 DNA reads TGTGCCAGCAGTCCAACAGGGGGTGAGGGCACTGAAACTTTCTTT. It is translated as CASSPTGGEGTETFF.

By sample fraction, this clonotype is medium-sized. The genes are TRBV11-2 and TRBJ1-2; D not resolved. The CDR3 has 14 residues. The germline CDR1 and CDR2 sequences are SGHAT and FQNNGV. Trimming pared 2 bases from V and 0 bases from J, leaving 7 bases between. The CDR3, as DNA: TGTGCCAGCAGCTTATCATCAGCTAACTATGGCTACACCTTC. This translates into CASSLSSANYGYTF.

Note on this clonotype: The junction and the germline gene differ at one end; a read error may be behind it. The chain carries TRBV10-2 and TRBJ1-3; D gene uncertain. The CDR3 has 12 residues. Germline V gives CDR1 WSHSY, CDR2 SAAADI. In DNA, the CDR3 is TGCGTCAGCAGTGCCTCTGGAAACACCATATATTTT. Its translation is CVSSASGNTIYF.

The J gene is TRBJ1-6, the V gene TRBV13; weak D call: TRBD1 (5 bases). The CDR3 has 17 residues. CDR1 PRHDT and CDR2 FYEKMQ come from the germline V gene (reference sequence). The V end lost 2 bases, the J end lost 14 bases, and 25 bases lay between the germline ends. CDR3 in amino acids: CASSLRRDTGVNSSLHF. The CDR3 bases are TGTGCCAGCAGCTTAAGGAGGGATACAGGCGTCAATTCGTCCCTCCACTTT.

The J gene is TRBJ2-3, the V gene TRBV7-8; 10 bases map to TRBD2. From germline, CDR1 is SGHVS and CDR2 FQNEAQ. The CDR3 loop spans 17 amino acids. Germline trimming cut 8 bases from V and 6 bases from J; bases unmatched to any gene: 17. In DNA form, the CDR3 reads TGTGCCAGCGACTTAGCCCAAGCGGGGGGGCCACATGATACGCAGTATTTT. Its translation is CASDLAQAGGPHDTQYF.

The chain recombines TRBV11-2 with TRBJ2-3, with TRBD2 identical over 8 bases. This CDR3 is 17 amino acids long. The ends lost 0 bases at V and 6 bases at J; junction bases unmatched: 11. Germline loops: CDR1 SGHAT, CDR2 FQNNGV. The CDR3 loop is CASSLENGRGRQDTQYF. The CDR3, as DNA: TGTGCCAGCAGCTTAGAGAACGGGAGGGGCCGTCAGGATACGCAGTATTTT.

To note about this clonotype: This is likely a read error, given that the CDR3 carries no conserved phenylalanine or tryptophan at its end. The rearrangement joins TRBV11-2 to TRBJ2-7; possibly TRBD2 for D (5 bases). This CDR3 has 13 residues. CDR1 and CDR2 from the germline V gene are SGHAT and FQNNGV. With 4 bases removed from V and 5 bases from J, the gap between germline ends came to 12 bases. In DNA form, the CDR3 reads TGTGCCAGCAGCTACGGCGGGCAGAACGAGCAGTACTCC. Its translation is CASSYGGQNEQYS.

V is TRBV7-9 and J is TRBJ2-5; 7 bases match TRBD2. CDR1 is SEHNR and CDR2 is FQNEAQ in the germline V gene (reference sequence). Unmatched junction bases numbered 11, after V lost 2 bases and J lost 5 bases. CDR3 size: 16 residues. The CDR3 DNA sequence: TGTGCCAGCAGCTTAAGAATGGGAGGGTCGCTGGAGACCCAGTACTTC. Its protein is CASSLRMGGSLETQYF.